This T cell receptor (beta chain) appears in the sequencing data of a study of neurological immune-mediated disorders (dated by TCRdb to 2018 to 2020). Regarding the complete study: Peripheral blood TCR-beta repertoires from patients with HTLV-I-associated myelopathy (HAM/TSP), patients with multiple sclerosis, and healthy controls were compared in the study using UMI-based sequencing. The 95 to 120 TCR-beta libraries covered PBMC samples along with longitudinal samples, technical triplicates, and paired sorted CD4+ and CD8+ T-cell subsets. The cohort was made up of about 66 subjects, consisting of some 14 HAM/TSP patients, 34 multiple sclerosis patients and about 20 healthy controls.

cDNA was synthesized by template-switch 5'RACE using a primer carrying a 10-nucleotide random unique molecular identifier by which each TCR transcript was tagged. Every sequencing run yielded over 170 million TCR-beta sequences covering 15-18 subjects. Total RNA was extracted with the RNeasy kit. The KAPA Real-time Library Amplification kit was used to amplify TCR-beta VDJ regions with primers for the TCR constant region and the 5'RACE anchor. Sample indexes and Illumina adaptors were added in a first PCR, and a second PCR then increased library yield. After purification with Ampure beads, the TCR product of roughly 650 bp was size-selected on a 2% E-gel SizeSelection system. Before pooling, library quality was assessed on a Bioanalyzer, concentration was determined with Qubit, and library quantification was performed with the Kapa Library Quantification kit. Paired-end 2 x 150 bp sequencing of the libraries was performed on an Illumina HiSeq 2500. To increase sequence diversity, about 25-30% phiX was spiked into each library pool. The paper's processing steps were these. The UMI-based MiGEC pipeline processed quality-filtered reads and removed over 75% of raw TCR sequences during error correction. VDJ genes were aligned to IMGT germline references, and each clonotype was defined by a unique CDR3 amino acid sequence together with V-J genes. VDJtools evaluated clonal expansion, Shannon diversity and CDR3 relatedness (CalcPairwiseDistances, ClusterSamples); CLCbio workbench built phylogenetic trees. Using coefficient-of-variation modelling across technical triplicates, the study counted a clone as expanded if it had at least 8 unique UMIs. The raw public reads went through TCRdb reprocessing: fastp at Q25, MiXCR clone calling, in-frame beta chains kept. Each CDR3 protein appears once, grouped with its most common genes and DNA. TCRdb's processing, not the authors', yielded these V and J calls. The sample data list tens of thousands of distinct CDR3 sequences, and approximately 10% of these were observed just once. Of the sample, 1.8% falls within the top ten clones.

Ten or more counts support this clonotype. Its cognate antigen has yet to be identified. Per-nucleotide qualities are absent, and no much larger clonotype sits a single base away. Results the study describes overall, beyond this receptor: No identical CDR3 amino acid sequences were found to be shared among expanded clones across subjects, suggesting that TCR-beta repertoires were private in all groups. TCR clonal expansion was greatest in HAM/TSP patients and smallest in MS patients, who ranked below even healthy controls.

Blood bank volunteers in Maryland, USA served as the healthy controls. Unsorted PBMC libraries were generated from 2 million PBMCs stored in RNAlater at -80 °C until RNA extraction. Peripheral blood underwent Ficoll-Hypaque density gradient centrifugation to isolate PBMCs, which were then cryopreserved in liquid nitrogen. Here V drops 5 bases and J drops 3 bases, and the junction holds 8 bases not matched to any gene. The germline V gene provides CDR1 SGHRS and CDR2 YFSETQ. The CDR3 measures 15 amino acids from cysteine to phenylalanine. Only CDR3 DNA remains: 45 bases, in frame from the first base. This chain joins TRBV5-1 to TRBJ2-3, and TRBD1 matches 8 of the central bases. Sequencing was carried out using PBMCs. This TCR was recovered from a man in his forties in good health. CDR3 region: CASRGRTGGTDTQYF. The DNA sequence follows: TGCGCCAGCAGGGGTAGAACAGGGGGGACAGATACGCAGTATTTT.